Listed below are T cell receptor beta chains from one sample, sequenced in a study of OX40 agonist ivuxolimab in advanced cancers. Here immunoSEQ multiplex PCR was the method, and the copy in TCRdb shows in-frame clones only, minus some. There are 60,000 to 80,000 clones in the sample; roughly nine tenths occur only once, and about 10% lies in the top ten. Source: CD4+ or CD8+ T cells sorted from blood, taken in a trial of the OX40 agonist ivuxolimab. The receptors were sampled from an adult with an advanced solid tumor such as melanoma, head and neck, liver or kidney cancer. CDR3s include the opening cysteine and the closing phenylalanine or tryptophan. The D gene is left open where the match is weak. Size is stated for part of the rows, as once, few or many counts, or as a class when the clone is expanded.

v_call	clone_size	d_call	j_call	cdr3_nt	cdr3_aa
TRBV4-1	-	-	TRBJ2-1	TGCGCCAGCAGCCAAGTGGGGGTAGGTGAGCGGTTCTTC	CASSQVGVGERFF
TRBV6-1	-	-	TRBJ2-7	TGTGCCAGCAGACACCTCTACGAGCAGTACTTC	CASRHLYEQYF
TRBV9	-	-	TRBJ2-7	TGTGCCAGCAGCGTAGGGGGTCAAGCGTCCTCCGAGCAGTACTTC	CASSVGGQASSEQYF
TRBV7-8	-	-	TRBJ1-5	TGTGCCAGCAGCTCCATTTACAGGGCCCTGGGTGGGTCCCAGCATTTT	CASSSIYRALGGSQHF
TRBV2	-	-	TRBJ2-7	TGTGCCAGCAGTACCGGACTCCAATACGAGCAGTACTTC	CASSTGLQYEQYF
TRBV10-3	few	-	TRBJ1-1	TGTGCCATCAGTGGGCAGGGGAACACTGAAGCTTTCTTT	CAISGQGNTEAFF
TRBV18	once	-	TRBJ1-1	TGTGCCAGCTCTCCACAGAAGAACACTGAAGCTTTCTTT	CASSPQKNTEAFF
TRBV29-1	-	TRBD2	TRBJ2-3	TGCAGCGTTCTAGCGGGCACAGATACGCAGTATTTT	CSVLAGTDTQYF
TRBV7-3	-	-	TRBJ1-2	TGTGCCAGCAGCCTAAACGGGCCACCCGATGGCTACACCTTC	CASSLNGPPDGYTF
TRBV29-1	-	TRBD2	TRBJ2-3	TGCAGCGTTGAAACTAGCGGGAGAACAGATACGCAGTATTTT	CSVETSGRTDTQYF
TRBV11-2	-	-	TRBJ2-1	TGTGCCAGCAGCTTAAACCCTTACAATGAGCAGTTCTTC	CASSLNPYNEQFF
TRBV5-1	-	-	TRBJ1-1	TGCGCCAGCAGCTTGAACCAGAACACTGAAGCTTTCTTT	CASSLNQNTEAFF
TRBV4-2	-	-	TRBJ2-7	TGTGCCAGCAGCCAAGACGAGAGTCCCGAGCAGTACTTC	CASSQDESPEQYF
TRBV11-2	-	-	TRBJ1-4	TGTGCCAGCAGCTTAGGAGTAGGGGGAACTGAAAAACTGTTTTTT	CASSLGVGGTEKLFF
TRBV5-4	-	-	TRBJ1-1	TGTGCCAGCGGTCGGGGGCACGGAGCTTTCTTT	CASGRGHGAFF
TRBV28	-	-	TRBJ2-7	TGTGCCAGCAGTTTTGGGCTTTGGGAGCAGTACTTC	CASSFGLWEQYF
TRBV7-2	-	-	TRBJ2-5	TGTGCCAGCAGCGGAGAGAGGTTGGAAGGGACCCAGTACTTC	CASSGERLEGTQYF
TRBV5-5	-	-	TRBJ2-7	TGTGCCAGCAGCTTTCCGGGCGGTACCTACGAGCAGTACTTC	CASSFPGGTYEQYF
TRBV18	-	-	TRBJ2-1	TGTGCCAGTCACGTAAATAACTTTAATGAGCAGTTCTTC	CASHVNNFNEQFF
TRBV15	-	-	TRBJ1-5	TGTGCCACCAGCAGAGAGTGGGGGGCGCGTCTTCAGCCCCAGCATTTT	CATSREWGARLQPQHF
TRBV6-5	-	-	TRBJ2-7	TGTGCCAGCAGTTACGGGCTGGCAGCCTCCTACGAGCAGTACTTC	CASSYGLAASYEQYF
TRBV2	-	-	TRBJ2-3	TGTGCCAGCAGTGAAGTTCCAGGCGGCCTCACAGATACGCAGTATTTT	CASSEVPGGLTDTQYF
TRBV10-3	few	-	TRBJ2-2	TGTGCCATCAGTACAGGGACGGGGACCGGGGAGCTGTTTTTT	CAISTGTGTGELFF
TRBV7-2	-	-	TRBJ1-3	TGTGCCAGCAGCCGGGGGGGAGGGCGGAACACCATATATTTT	CASSRGGGRNTIYF
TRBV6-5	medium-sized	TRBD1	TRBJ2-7	TGTGCCAGCAGTTACTCCCCACAGGGGGGCTACGAGCAGTACTTC	CASSYSPQGGYEQYF
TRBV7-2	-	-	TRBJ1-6	TGTGCCAGCAGCTCTCTGTACAGGCAACCCCTCCACTTT	CASSSLYRQPLHF
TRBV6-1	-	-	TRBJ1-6	TGTGCCAGCAGTGTGGGGAATCCCTATAATTCACCCCTCCACTTT	CASSVGNPYNSPLHF
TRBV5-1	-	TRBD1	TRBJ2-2	TGCGCCAGCAGTTCCCCGACAGGGCCTTTTACCGGGGAGCTGTTTTTT	CASSSPTGPFTGELFF
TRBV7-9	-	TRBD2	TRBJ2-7	TGTGCCAGCAGCTCGGGACTAGCGGGGAGAACCTACGAGCAGTACTTC	CASSSGLAGRTYEQYF
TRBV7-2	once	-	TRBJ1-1	TGTGCCAGCAGCTTATCGGGGTGGAACACTGAAGCTTTCTTT	CASSLSGWNTEAFF
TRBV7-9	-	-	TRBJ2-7	TGTGCCAGCAGCCCTCTATTTTACGAGCAGTACTTC	CASSPLFYEQYF
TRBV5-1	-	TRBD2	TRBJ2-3	TGCGCCAGCAGCTTGGATGGGACTAGCGGTTACACAGATACGCAGTATTTT	CASSLDGTSGYTDTQYF
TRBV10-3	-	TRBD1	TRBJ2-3	TGTGCCATCAGTCAGACAGGGGAAGGATCAGATACGCAGTATTTT	CAISQTGEGSDTQYF
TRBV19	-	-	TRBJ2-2	TGTGCCAGTAGTCCGTATAACACCGGGGAGCTGTTTTTT	CASSPYNTGELFF
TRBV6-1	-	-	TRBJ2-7	TGTGCCAGCAGTCCCGGGCGGGAGCAGTACTTC	CASSPGREQYF
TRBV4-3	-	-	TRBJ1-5	TGCGCCAGCAGCCAAGGAGGCGGGGGAAATCAGCCCCAGCATTTT	CASSQGGGGNQPQHF
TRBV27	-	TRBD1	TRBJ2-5	TGTGCCAGCAGTTCTCCCGGGACAGGGAGAGAGACCCAGTACTTC	CASSSPGTGRETQYF
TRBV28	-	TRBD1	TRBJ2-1	TGTGCCAGCACCCGAGGACAGGGAGTTTTATCCTACAATGAGCAGTTCTTC	CASTRGQGVLSYNEQFF
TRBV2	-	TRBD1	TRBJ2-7	TGTGCCAGCAGGGACAGGGGGAACGAGCAGTACTTC	CASRDRGNEQYF
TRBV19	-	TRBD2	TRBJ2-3	TGTGCCAGTAGTATACAGGCGGGGGGCACAGATACGCAGTATTTT	CASSIQAGGTDTQYF
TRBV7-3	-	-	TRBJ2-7	TGTGCCAGCAGCTCCGACGGCTTCTACGAGCAGTACTTC	CASSSDGFYEQYF
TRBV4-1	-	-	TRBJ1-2	TGCGCCAGCAGCCCTGGGCAGGGGCCTGCTAACTATGGCTACACCTTC	CASSPGQGPANYGYTF
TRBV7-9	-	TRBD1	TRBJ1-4	TGTGCCAGCAGTACGATGACAGGGAATGAAAAACTGTTTTTT	CASSTMTGNEKLFF
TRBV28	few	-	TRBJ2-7	TGTGCCAGCAGCTTGGACGAAGGTCAGTACTTC	CASSLDEGQYF
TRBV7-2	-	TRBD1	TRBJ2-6	TGTGCCAGCAGCTTAGGGTCAGGGGGTTCTGGGGCCAACGTCCTGACTTTC	CASSLGSGGSGANVLTF
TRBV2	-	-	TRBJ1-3	TGTGCCAGCAAGCAGGACGTCGGGACTGGAAACACCATATATTTT	CASKQDVGTGNTIYF
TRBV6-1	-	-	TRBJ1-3	TGTGCCAGCACTTCCACCAACTCTGGAAACACCATATATTTT	CASTSTNSGNTIYF
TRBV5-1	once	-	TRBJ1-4	TGCGCCAGCAGCTTACAGGGAGGGGGATTGGAAAAACTGTTTTTT	CASSLQGGGLEKLFF
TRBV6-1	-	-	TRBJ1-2	TGTGCCAGCAGCGCATCAGGGTTATATGGCTACACCTTC	CASSASGLYGYTF
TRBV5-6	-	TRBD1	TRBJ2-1	TGTGCCAGCAGCGGTGACAGGGCCCCGACCTACAATGAGCAGTTCTTC	CASSGDRAPTYNEQFF
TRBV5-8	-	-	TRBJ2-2	TGTGCCAGCAGCTTGGCAGGGTTGAACACCGGGGAGCTGTTTTTT	CASSLAGLNTGELFF
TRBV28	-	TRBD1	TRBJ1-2	TGTGCCAGCAGTTTGGGGGACAGGGGCTATGGCTACACCTTC	CASSLGDRGYGYTF
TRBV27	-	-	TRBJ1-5	TGTGCCAGCAGTTATAGTGGTAGAGATCAGCCCCAGCATTTT	CASSYSGRDQPQHF
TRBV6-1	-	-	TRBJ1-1	TGTGCCAGCAGTTGGGACACCTTGAACACTGAAGCTTTCTTT	CASSWDTLNTEAFF
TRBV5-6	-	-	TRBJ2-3	TGTGCCAGCAGCACCTTACAGGGATTCGCGACAGATACGCAGTATTTT	CASSTLQGFATDTQYF